This TCR beta chain originates from a study of neurological immune-mediated disorders (dated by TCRdb to about 2019). Regarding the complete study: Among the 34 multiple sclerosis patients, relapsing-remitting MS accounted for about 31 and secondary progressive MS accounted for 3. Peripheral blood TCR-beta repertoires from patients with HTLV-I-associated myelopathy (HAM/TSP), patients with multiple sclerosis, and healthy controls were compared in the study using UMI-based sequencing. Of the roughly 68 subjects in the cohort, around 14 were HAM/TSP patients, roughly 34 were multiple sclerosis patients, and 20 were healthy controls. Alongside PBMC samples, the set of 80 to 130 TCR-beta libraries contained longitudinal samples, technical triplicates, and paired CD4+ and CD8+ T-cell subsets that had been sorted.

cDNA was synthesized by template-switch 5'RACE using a primer with a 10-nucleotide random unique molecular identifier that tagged each TCR transcript. Every sequencing run covered 15-18 subjects and yielded more than 200 million TCR-beta sequences. Total RNA was extracted with the RNeasy kit. TCR-beta VDJ regions were amplified with primers for the TCR constant region and the 5'RACE anchor, using the KAPA Real-time Library Amplification kit. Sample indexes and Illumina adaptors were added in a first PCR, after which library yield was increased in a second PCR. The roughly 650 bp TCR product was size-selected on a 2% E-gel SizeSelection system after Ampure bead purification. Before pooling, libraries had their quality checked on a Bioanalyzer, their concentration measured with Qubit, and their quantity determined with the Kapa Library Quantification kit. An Illumina HiSeq 2500 sequenced the libraries paired-end 2 x 150 bp. To increase sequence diversity, about 25-31% phiX was spiked into each library pool. Concerning the study's data processing: Quality-filtered reads were processed with the UMI-based MiGEC pipeline, which removed over 75% of raw TCR sequences during error correction. IMGT germline references were used for alignment of VDJ genes, and clonotypes were defined by a unique CDR3 amino acid sequence together with V-J genes. Clonal expansion, Shannon diversity, and CDR3 relatedness (CalcPairwiseDistances, ClusterSamples) were evaluated with VDJtools, and phylogenetic trees were built with CLCbio workbench. Using coefficient-of-variation modelling across technical triplicates, the study counted a clone as expanded if it had at least 8 unique UMIs. TCRdb reran the public reads through fastp at Q25 and MiXCR, keeping productive beta chains. Each entry is one CDR3 protein sequence, shown with its most common DNA and genes. These V and J calls rely on TCRdb rather than the paper's analysis. For this sample the table gives 45,000 to 70,000 distinct CDR3 sequences, of which roughly 4.4% were detected only once. The ten biggest clones cover about 3.1% of the sample.

In its sample, this clonotype was seen a few times. What this receptor recognizes is not known. An end of the junction differs from the germline gene, which may be a read error. For unsorted PBMC libraries, 2 million PBMCs were used after storage in RNAlater at -80 degrees C until RNA extraction. Multiple sclerosis patients were enrolled in a US clinical protocol evaluating disease progression by magnetic resonance imaging. PBMCs were separated from peripheral blood using Ficoll-Hypaque density gradient centrifugation and then cryopreserved in liquid nitrogen. Via the germline V gene (reference sequence), CDR1 is DFQATT and CDR2 SNEGSKA. The CDR3, cysteine through phenylalanine, is 13 amino acids long. Of all the DNA, just the CDR3 is kept, 39 bases in frame from base 1. Study-wide conclusions, independent of this receptor: Phylogenetic analysis grouped repertoires from 18 of 34 MS patients into a cluster of related CDR3 sequences, suggesting a possible repertoire-level signature. The MS cluster showed no association with clinical or MRI features, and the authors stated that larger cohorts are needed. Expanded clones from different subjects shared no identical CDR3 amino acid sequences, which suggests that TCR-beta repertoires were private in all groups. The highest TCR clonal expansion was observed in HAM/TSP patients, whereas the lowest was observed in MS patients, even when compared with healthy controls.

The chain is made from TRBV20-1 and TRBJ1-5; no D gene can be assigned with confidence. Sample: PBMCs. This TCR derives from a man aged 50 to 60 with multiple sclerosis. The DNA sequence follows: TGCAGTGCAAAAGGTGCAGTACATCAGCCCCAGAATTTT. This is translated as CSAKGAVHQPQNF.